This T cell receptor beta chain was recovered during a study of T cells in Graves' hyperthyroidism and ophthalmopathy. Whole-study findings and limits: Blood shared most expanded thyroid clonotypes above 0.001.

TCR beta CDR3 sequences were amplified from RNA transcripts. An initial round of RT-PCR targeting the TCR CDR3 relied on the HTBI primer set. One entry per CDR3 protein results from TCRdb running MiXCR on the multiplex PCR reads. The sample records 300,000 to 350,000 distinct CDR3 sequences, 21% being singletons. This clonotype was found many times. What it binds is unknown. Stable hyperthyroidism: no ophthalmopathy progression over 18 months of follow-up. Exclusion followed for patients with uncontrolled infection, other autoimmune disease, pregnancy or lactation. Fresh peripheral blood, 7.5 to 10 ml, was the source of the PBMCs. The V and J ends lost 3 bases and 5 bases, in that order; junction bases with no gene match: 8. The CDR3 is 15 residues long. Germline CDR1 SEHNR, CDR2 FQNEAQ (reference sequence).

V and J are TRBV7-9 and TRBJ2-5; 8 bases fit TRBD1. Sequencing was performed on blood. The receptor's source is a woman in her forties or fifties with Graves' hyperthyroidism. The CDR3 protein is CASSFGTGSRETQYF. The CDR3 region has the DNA TGTGCCAGCAGCTTCGGGACAGGTTCCAGGGAGACCCAGTACTTC.